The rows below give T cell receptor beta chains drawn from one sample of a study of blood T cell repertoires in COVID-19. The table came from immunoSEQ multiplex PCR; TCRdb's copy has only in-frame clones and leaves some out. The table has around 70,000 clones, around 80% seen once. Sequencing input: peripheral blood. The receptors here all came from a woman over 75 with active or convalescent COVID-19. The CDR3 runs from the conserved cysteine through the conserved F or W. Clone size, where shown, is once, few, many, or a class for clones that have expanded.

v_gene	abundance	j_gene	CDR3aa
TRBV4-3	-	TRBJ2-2	CASSQDLGPTGELFF
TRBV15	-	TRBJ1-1	CATSRDPGGSAEAFF
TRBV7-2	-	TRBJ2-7	CASSSNRGKGSYEQYF
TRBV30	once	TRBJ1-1	CAWRAGPNTEAFF
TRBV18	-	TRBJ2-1	CASSPRTDSYNEQFF
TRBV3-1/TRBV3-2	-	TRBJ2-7	CASSHVGEQYF
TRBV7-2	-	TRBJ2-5	CASSTGGVRGETQYF
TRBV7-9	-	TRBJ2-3	CASSLRESYTDTQYF
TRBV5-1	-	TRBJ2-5	CASSLNPGGREETQYF
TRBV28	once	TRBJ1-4	CASSVVGTGGRTNEKLFF
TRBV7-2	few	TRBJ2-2	CASSNNVYGELFF
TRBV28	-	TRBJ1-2	CASSLGTGTGGYGYTF
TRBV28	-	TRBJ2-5	CASSSGGRETQYF
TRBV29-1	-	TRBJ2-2	CRTPGTGPPVGELFF
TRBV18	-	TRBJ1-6	CASSGQGLHSPLHF
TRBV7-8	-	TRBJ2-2	CASSLRSRDSVGGELFF
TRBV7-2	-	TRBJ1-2	CASSSTIANYGYTF
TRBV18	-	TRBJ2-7	CASSPDRGRHEQYF
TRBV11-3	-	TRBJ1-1	CASSRRVSTEAFF
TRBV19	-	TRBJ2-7	CASSRTGLDKYEQYF
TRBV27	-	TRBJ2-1	CASSSWGGAYNEQFF
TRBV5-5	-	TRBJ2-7	CASTLGQGPYEQYF
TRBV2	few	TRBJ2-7	CASRQGLAGPLRRYEQYF
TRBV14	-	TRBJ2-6	CASSLRRVAGANVLTF
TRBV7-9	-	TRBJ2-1	CASSLVIVTGSNLFNEQFF
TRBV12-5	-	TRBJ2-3	CASGRWAGQDTYHTQYF
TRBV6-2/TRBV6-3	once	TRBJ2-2	CASSLGRSTGELFF
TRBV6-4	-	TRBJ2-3	CASRASGGPFDTQYF
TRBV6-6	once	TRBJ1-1	CASSYRTGGGGAFF
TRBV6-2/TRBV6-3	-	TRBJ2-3	CASSYPASGVPSGTDTQYF
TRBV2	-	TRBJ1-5	CASTDKGKNQPQHF
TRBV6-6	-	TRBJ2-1	CASSSRDNEQFF
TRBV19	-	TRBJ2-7	CASRRTSGYEQYF
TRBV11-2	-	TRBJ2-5	CASSLVGGLPQETQYF
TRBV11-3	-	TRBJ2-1	CASSRGTSGVSGEQFF
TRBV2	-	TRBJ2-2	CASTRSGLSNTGELFF
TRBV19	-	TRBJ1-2	CASSPQKNYGYTF
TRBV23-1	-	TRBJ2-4	CASSQKHRSANIQYF
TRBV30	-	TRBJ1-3	CAWRVTGAVNTIYF
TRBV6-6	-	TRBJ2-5	CASRRGVETQYF
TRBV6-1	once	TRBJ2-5	CASSEDGGSGETQYF